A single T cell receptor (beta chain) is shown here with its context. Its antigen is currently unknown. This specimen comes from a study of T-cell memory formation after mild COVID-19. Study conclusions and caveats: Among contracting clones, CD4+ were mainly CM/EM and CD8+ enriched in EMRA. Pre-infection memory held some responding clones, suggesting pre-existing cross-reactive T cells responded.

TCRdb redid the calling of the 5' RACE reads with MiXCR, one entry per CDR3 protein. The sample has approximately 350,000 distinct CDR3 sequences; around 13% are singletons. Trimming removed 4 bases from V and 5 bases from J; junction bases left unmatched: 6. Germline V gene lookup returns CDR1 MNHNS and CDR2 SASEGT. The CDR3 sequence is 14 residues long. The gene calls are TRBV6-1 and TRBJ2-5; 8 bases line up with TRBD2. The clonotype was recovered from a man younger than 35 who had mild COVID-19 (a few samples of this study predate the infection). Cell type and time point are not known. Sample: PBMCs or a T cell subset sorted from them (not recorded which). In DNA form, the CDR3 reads TGTGCCAGCAGTGGACTAGCGCCGGGTGAGACCCAGTACTTC. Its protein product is CASSGLAPGETQYF.